These 29 T cell receptor beta chains were sequenced from one sample in a study of T cells after yellow fever vaccination. TCRdb re-called the 5' RACE reads through MiXCR, storing one row per CDR3 protein. This repertoire shows tens of thousands of distinct CDR3 sequences, about 6.6% found once; its top ten account for 20% to 25%. The sample consisted of CD8+ T cells not binding an NS4B(214-222) dextramer, sorted from PBMCs, taken about 49 days after the first yellow fever vaccination. These receptors were obtained from a man in his late teens or twenties who received the YFV17D yellow fever vaccine.

V and J are TRBV28 and TRBJ1-2; 10 bases match TRBD1. The CDR3 loop spans 17 amino acids. The V gene's germline CDR1 is MDHEN and CDR2 SYDVKM. J was trimmed by 3 bases and V by 6 bases; bases with no gene match: 13. Here the CDR3 DNA reads TGTGCCAGCAGACCTCCGATACGACAGGGGGCTGACTATGGCTACACCTTC. This sequence encodes CASRPPIRQGADYGYTF.

CDR3 region: CASSQGRLGNQPQHF. Here the CDR3 DNA reads TGCGCCAGCAGCCAGGGTAGGTTAGGCAATCAGCCCCAGCATTTT. The chain couples TRBV4-3 to TRBJ1-5, with no clear D. Germline CDR1 and CDR2: LGHNA and YSLEER. The V end was cut by 3 bases, the J end by 2 bases, with 11 bases between. The CDR3 is 15 amino acids.

The V call is TRBV4-3, the J call TRBJ2-6; 12 nucleotides agree with TRBD2. The germline V gene has CDR1 LGHNA and CDR2 YSLEER. This CDR3 is built from 19 residues. With 4 bases clipped from V and 0 bases from J, the junction kept 7 bases outside the gene matches. In DNA form, the CDR3 reads TGCGCCAGCAGCCCTCGACTAGCGGGGGATAGCTCTGGGGCCAACGTCCTGACTTTC. Amino acid sequence: CASSPRLAGDSSGANVLTF.

This clonotype came up many times. The chain is built from TRBV19 and TRBJ2-2; D may be TRBD1 (6 bases). The germline CDR1 and CDR2 sequences are LNHDA and SQIVND (reference sequence). V lost 7 bases, J lost 4 bases, and 19 bases lay in between. This CDR3 comprises 16 residues. This CDR3 reads CASTGDRQGPTGELFF. The CDR3 DNA is TGTGCCAGTACAGGGGACCGGCAGGGTCCCACCGGGGAGCTGTTTTTT.

The V and J genes are TRBV7-6 and TRBJ2-3; 12 positions match TRBD2. The CDR3 runs to 12 residues. J gave up 6 bases and V 8 bases, and 0 bases lay outside the gene matches. CDR1 is SGHVS and CDR2 is FNYEAQ in the germline V gene. The CDR3 region has the DNA TGTGCCAGCGGACTAGCGGGGGATACGCAGTATTTT. It specifies CASGLAGDTQYF. Complete variable domain (other parts from reference TRBV7-6 and TRBJ2-3): GAGVSQSPRYKVTKRGQDVALRCDPISGHVSLYWYRQALGQGPEFLTYFNYEAQQDKSGLPNDRFSAERPEGSISTLTIQRTEQRDSAMYRCASGLAGDTQYFGPGTRLTVL.

This clonotype has a handful of counts. V and J are TRBV6-1 and TRBJ2-2; 8 nucleotides align to TRBD1. The germline V gene has CDR1 MNHNS and CDR2 SASEGT. The CDR3 runs 17 residues. Losses at the gene ends were 5 bases for V and 1 base for J; bases not matched to a gene: 9. The CDR3 loop reads CASSLSRTGLNTGELFF. CDR3 DNA sequence: TGTGCCAGCAGTCTCTCCCGGACAGGGCTGAACACCGGGGAGCTGTTTTTT.

This clonotype has just a few counts. The chain is built from TRBV4-3 and TRBJ1-2; D not certain. In germline, CDR1 is LGHNA, CDR2 YSLEER. This CDR3 spans 12 amino acids. V gave up 1 base and J gave up 2 bases, with 2 bases separating them. CDR3 sequence (DNA): TGCGCCAGCAGCCAAGGCAACTATGGCTACACCTTC. Protein product: CASSQGNYGYTF.

The rearrangement uses TRBV19 and TRBJ1-5; D remains ambiguous. The CDR3 sequence is 13 residues long. The germline CDR1 and CDR2 sequences are LNHDA and SQIVND (reference sequence). V was clipped by 9 bases and J by 6 bases, with 15 bases between them. The CDR3 loop reads CASEPDWSQPQHF. The CDR3 coding sequence is TGTGCCAGCGAGCCCGATTGGAGTCAGCCCCAGCATTTT.

This clonotype was counted a single time. A much larger clone differs by one base, so this may be a read error. The J gene is TRBJ1-3, the V gene TRBV6-4; D is ambiguous. The CDR3 length is 17 residues. The germline V gene has CDR1 MRHNA and CDR2 SNTAGT. The CDR3 sequence is CASSDSIVTGPGNAIYF. The DNA of the CDR3 is TGTGCCAGCAGTGACTCGATCGTAACTGGGCCTGGAAACGCCATATATTTT.

In its sample, this clonotype was seen many times. The chain joins TRBV29-1 to TRBJ1-1; D gene uncertain. This CDR3 is 11 amino acids long. The germline V gene has CDR1 SQVTM and CDR2 ANQGSEA. V lost 3 bases, J lost 7 bases, and 9 bases lay in between. The CDR3 reads CSVESGGEAFF. DNA for the CDR3: TGCAGCGTTGAGTCTGGAGGTGAAGCTTTCTTT.

In this sample, this clonotype turned up many times. This sequence joins TRBV12-3 or TRBV12-4 and TRBJ2-1; D unclear. The CDR3 contains 12 residues. V shed 2 bases and J shed 9 bases, with 8 bases lying between them. The CDR3 nucleotides read TGTGCCAGCAGTTTATCCGACGCTGAGCAGTTCTTC. Protein sequence: CASSLSDAEQFF.

This clonotype occurred a few times. The chain combines TRBV6-2 or TRBV6-3 with TRBJ2-7; D remains ambiguous. The CDR3 runs to 13 residues. CDR1 and CDR2 from the germline V gene are MNHEY and SVGEGT. The V end lost 3 bases, the J end lost 3 bases, and 9 bases lay between the germline ends. Here the CDR3 reads CASSYSLFYEQYF. In nucleotides, the CDR3 is TGTGCCAGCAGTTATTCCCTTTTCTACGAGCAGTACTTC.

This clonotype was found a few times. The V call is TRBV20-1, the J call TRBJ2-7, with TRBD2 matching 9 bases. This CDR3 spans 16 amino acids. Germline assignment: CDR1 DFQATT and CDR2 SNEGSKA (reference sequence). J was trimmed by 3 bases and V by 6 bases; bases with no gene match: 15. CDR3 amino acids: CSATPLSSGVIYEQYF. DNA of the CDR3: TGCAGTGCGACGCCTCTATCTAGCGGGGTTATCTACGAGCAGTACTTC.

This clonotype was counted ten times or more. The CDR3 region is CASSQVRRDGGVYGYTF. Written as DNA, the CDR3 is TGCGCCAGCAGCCAAGTTCGCCGGGACGGTGGGGTTTATGGCTACACCTTC. The chain couples TRBV4-3 to TRBJ1-2, with a possible D match to TRBD1 (5 bases). In germline, CDR1 is LGHNA, CDR2 YSLEER. This CDR3 has 17 amino acids. Trimming stripped 1 base from V and 5 bases from J, with 20 bases between.

This clonotype was seen only a few times. V usage is TRBV4-1 and J usage is TRBJ2-7; D might be TRBD1 (5 bases). The CDR3 extends over 15 amino acids. Germline V gene lookup returns CDR1 MGHRA and CDR2 YSYEKL. Trimming stripped 0 bases from V and 3 bases from J, with 12 bases between. The CDR3 spells CASSQERGMSYEQYV. Written as DNA, the CDR3 is TGCGCCAGCAGCCAAGAAAGGGGCATGAGCTACGAGCAGTACGTC.

This clonotype was detected once. This may stem from a read error, because a much larger clone lies one nucleotide away. The chain has TRBV2 and TRBJ1-5; TRBD1 matches 10 bases. CDR1 and CDR2 from the germline V gene are SNHLY and FYNNEI. The CDR3 is 15 residues long. V gave up 7 bases and J gave up 2 bases; unmatched junction bases: 5. This chain's CDR3 is CASIRDRGGNQPQHF. DNA for the CDR3: TGTGCCAGCATTCGGGACAGGGGCGGCAATCAGCCCCAGCATTTT.

Comments on this clonotype: One base away lies a much larger clone, so this may be a sequencing read error. V usage is TRBV20-1 and J usage is TRBJ2-1, with D possibly being TRBD1 or TRBD2 (8 bases each). The CDR3 has 14 amino acids. Germline CDR1 and CDR2: DFQATT and SNEGSKA (reference sequence). Here the CDR3 reads CSTSGQGLYNEQFF. The CDR3, as DNA: TGCAGTACTAGCGGACAGGGCCTTTACAATGAGCAGTTCTTC.

This clonotype was seen repeatedly, ten times or more. The chain uses TRBV25-1 and TRBJ2-1, with D perhaps matching TRBD1 or TRBD2 (5 bases each). The CDR3 consists of 11 residues. V shed 4 bases and J shed 8 bases, with 6 bases lying between them. Germline V gene sequence: CDR1 MGHDK, CDR2 SYGVNS. The CDR3 region is CASSGGDEQFF. As DNA, the CDR3 is TGTGCCAGCAGTGGAGGGGATGAGCAGTTCTTC.

This clonotype has a handful of counts. The rearrangement links TRBV29-1 to TRBJ1-2; TRBD1 matches 9 bases. Unmatched junction bases numbered 7, after V lost 0 bases and J lost 8 bases. The CDR3 consists of 14 residues. CDR1 is SQVTM and CDR2 is ANQGSEA in the germline V gene. Written as DNA, the CDR3 is TGCAGCGTTGAAGACACAGGGGGCGCGGAGGGCTACACCTTC. Translating gives CSVEDTGGAEGYTF.

In its sample, this clonotype was seen many times. The V gene is TRBV5-4, the J gene TRBJ2-4; either TRBD1 or TRBD2 may fit D (5 bases each). CDR3 length equals 15 residues. Germline lookup yields CDR1 SGHNT and CDR2 YYREEE (reference sequence). V was shortened by 1 base and J by 4 bases, with 12 bases between the two germline ends. The CDR3 reads CASSLRGDGKNIQYF. CDR3 bases: TGTGCCAGCAGCTTGAGAGGGGATGGGAAAAACATTCAGTACTTC.

This clonotype was seen many times. This sequence joins TRBV12-3 or TRBV12-4 and TRBJ1-2; D might be TRBD1 (5 bases). Trimming stripped 4 bases from V and 7 bases from J, with 7 bases between. The CDR3 totals 11 residues. CDR3 residues: CASSWGGGYTF. In DNA, the CDR3 is TGTGCCAGCAGTTGGGGGGGTGGCTACACCTTC.

CDR3 DNA: TGTGCCAGCAGCCGGTGGCCGGGACAGGGTGAAGAAAAACTGTTTTTT. This encodes CASSRWPGQGEEKLFF. This chain connects TRBV7-8 to TRBJ1-4; TRBD1 aligns across 9 bases. V lost 5 bases, J lost 8 bases, and 12 bases stayed unmatched. Germline values: CDR1 SGHVS, CDR2 FQNEAQ. This CDR3 has 16 residues.

This clonotype showed up just a few times. V is TRBV19 and J is TRBJ2-2; 8 positions agree with TRBD1. The CDR3 covers 16 residues. The V and J ends lost 7 bases and 1 base, in that order; junction bases with no gene match: 8. The V gene's germline CDR1 is LNHDA and CDR2 SQIVND (reference sequence). The CDR3 DNA is TGTGCCAGTACCCTCGAACAGGGGGGGAACACCGGGGAGCTGTTTTTT. The encoded protein is CASTLEQGGNTGELFF.

This clonotype was detected a few times. The chain uses TRBV3-1 and TRBJ2-1; 9 bases match TRBD1. Trimming removed 4 bases from V and 7 bases from J; junction bases left unmatched: 17. Germline V gene sequence: CDR1 LGHDT, CDR2 YNNKEL (reference sequence). This CDR3 is built from 18 residues. CDR3 amino acids: CASSRGTGTHGFANEQFF. CDR3 nucleotides: TGTGCCAGCAGCCGGGGGACAGGGACCCACGGCTTTGCAAATGAGCAGTTCTTC.

There are many counts of this clonotype. This chain uses TRBV10-3 with TRBJ1-3, with D unclear. Trimming took 4 bases from V and 0 from J, leaving 10 bases between them. CDR3 length: 15 residues. Germline CDR1 and CDR2: ENHRY and SYGVKD. The CDR3 sequence is CAISGGFLSGNTIYF. The CDR3 DNA is TGTGCCATCAGTGGAGGGTTTCTCTCTGGAAACACCATATATTTT.

This clonotype was observed a handful of times. This chain connects TRBV12-3 or TRBV12-4 to TRBJ1-1; D gene ambiguous. The V end was cut by 3 bases, the J end by 4 bases, with 9 bases between. CDR3 length: 13 residues. CDR3 sequence: CASSFGLRTEAFF. The CDR3, as DNA: TGTGCCAGCAGTTTCGGGTTGCGCACTGAAGCTTTCTTT.

This clonotype was detected a few times. The chain links TRBV19 to TRBJ2-3; maybe TRBD2 (6 bases). The ends were cut back, 3 bases at V and 0 bases at J, with 10 bases in the middle. This CDR3 is built from 15 residues. Germline-derived CDR1 and CDR2 are LNHDA and SQIVND (reference sequence). The CDR3 reads CASSMGGASTDTQYF. Here the CDR3 DNA reads TGTGCCAGTAGTATGGGCGGGGCTAGCACAGATACGCAGTATTTT. The complete variable domain, with remaining parts taken from reference TRBV19 and TRBJ2-3, reads DGGITQSPKYLFRKEGQNVTLSCEQNLNHDAMYWYRQDPGQGLRLIYYSQIVNDFQKGDIAEGYSVSREKKESFPLTVTSAQKNPTAFYLCASSMGGASTDTQYFGPGTRLTVL.

This clonotype was counted between two and nine times. The chain uses TRBV6-5 and TRBJ1-2, with D tentatively TRBD1 (6 bases). Per the germline V gene, CDR1 is MNHEY and CDR2 is SVGAGI. There are 14 residues in the CDR3. Trimming removed 4 bases from V and 7 bases from J, with 16 bases in between. The CDR3 DNA follows: TGTGCCAGCAGTTGGAGAAACAGGGCGATTGGCTACACCTTC. It translates to CASSWRNRAIGYTF.

J is TRBJ2-5 and V is TRBV20-1; 7 bases line up with TRBD1. J was trimmed by 2 bases and V by 5 bases; bases with no gene match: 8. This CDR3 is 14 amino acids long. Looked up from germline, CDR1 is DFQATT and CDR2 is SNEGSKA (reference sequence). CDR3 in amino acids: CSALITGQQETQYF. The DNA for the CDR3 is TGCAGTGCTCTAATCACGGGACAGCAAGAGACCCAGTACTTC.